This TCR beta chain comes out of a study of T cells in Graves' hyperthyroidism and ophthalmopathy. Amplification of TCR beta CDR3 regions was performed using RNA transcripts as template. The TCR CDR3 was amplified in a first-round RT-PCR using the HTBI primer set. One entry per CDR3 protein, called by TCRdb with MiXCR from the multiplex PCR reads. The table records about 640,000 distinct CDR3 sequences, roughly 15% of them present only once. This clonotype was recorded many times. Trimming took 5 bases from V and 1 from J, leaving 18 bases between them. Germline CDR1 reads SGHVS; CDR2 reads FNYEAQ. The CDR3 is 17 residues long.

The sample taken for sequencing was blood. This rearrangement joins TRBV7-6 to TRBJ1-5, with D possibly matching TRBD1 (6 bases). The clonotype comes from a woman aged 50 to 65 with Graves' ophthalmopathy. CDR3 sequence (DNA): TGTGCCAGCAGCGACTTCGCCGGGGGGCGAAGCAATCAGCCCCAGCATTTT. Protein: CASSDFAGGRSNQPQHF.